This T cell receptor beta chain appears in the sequencing data of a study of T cell responses to AZD1222 COVID-19 vaccine. The study's findings and limits: It should be noted that donors were predominantly white British and more often female, and clonal diversity was possibly underestimated.

Worth noting for this clone: The antigen is undetermined.

Germline V gene lookup returns CDR1 GTSNPN and CDR2 SVGIG (reference sequence). CDR3 length: 14 residues. V was cut by 0 bases and J by 0 bases, with 9 bases left in between. TCRdb's table, derived via immunoSEQ multiplex PCR, lists solely in-frame clones and lacks some. The table has some 130,000 clones, 90% to 95% seen once. V is TRBV30 and J is TRBJ2-7, with TRBD2 as a possible D gene (5 bases). The source was peripheral blood, collected 28 days after the second AZD1222 dose. The receptor comes from an adult who received the AZD1222 COVID-19 vaccine. CDR3 region: CAWSVFGNSYEQYF. The DNA of the CDR3 is TGTGCCTGGAGTGTATTCGGGAACTCCTACGAGCAGTACTTC.